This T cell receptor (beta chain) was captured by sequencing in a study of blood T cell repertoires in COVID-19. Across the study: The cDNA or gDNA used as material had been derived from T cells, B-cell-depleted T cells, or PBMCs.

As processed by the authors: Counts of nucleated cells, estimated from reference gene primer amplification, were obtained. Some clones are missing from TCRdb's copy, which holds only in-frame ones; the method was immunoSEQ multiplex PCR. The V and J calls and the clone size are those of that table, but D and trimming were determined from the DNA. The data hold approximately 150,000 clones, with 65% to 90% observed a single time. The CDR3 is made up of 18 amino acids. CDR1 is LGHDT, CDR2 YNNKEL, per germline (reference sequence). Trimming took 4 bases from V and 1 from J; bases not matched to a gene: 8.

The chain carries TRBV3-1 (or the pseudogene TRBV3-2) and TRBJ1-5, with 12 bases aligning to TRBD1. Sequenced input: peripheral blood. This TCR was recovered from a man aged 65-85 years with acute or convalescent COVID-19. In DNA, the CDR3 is TGTGCCAGCAGCCCCCGGGACAGGGGGCTCGTCAGCAATCAGCCCCAGCATTTT. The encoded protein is CASSPRDRGLVSNQPQHF.